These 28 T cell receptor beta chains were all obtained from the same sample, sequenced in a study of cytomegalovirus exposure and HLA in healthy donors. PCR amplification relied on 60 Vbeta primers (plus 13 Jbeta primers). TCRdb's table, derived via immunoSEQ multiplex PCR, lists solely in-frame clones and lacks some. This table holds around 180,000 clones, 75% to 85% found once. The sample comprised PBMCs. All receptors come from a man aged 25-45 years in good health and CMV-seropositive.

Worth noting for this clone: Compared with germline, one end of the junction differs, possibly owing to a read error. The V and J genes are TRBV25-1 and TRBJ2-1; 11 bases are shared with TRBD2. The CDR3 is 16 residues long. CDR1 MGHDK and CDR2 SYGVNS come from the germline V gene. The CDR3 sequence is CASRESLAGGRGEQFF. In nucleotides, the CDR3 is TGTGCCAGCCGTGAAAGTCTAGCGGGAGGACGAGGAGAGCAGTTCTTC.

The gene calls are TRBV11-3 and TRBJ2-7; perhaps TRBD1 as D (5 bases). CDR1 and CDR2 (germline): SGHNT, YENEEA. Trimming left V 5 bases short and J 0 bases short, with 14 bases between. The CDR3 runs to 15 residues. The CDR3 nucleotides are TGTGCCAGCAGCCAGGGCGCACGGAGCTCCTACGAGCAGTACTTC. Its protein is CASSQGARSSYEQYF.

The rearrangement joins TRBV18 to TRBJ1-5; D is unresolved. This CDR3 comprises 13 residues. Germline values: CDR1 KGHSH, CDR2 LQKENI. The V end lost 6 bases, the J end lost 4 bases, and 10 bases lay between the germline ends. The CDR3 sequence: CASSSSTNQPQHF. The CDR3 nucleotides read TGTGCCAGCTCTTCCTCAACTAATCAGCCCCAGCATTTT. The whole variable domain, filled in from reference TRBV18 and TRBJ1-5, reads NAGVMQNPRHLVRRRGQEARLRCSPMKGHSHVYWYRQLPEEGLKFMVYLQKENIIDESGMPKERFSAEFPKEGPSILRIQQVVRGDSAAYFCASSSSTNQPQHFGDGTRLSIL.

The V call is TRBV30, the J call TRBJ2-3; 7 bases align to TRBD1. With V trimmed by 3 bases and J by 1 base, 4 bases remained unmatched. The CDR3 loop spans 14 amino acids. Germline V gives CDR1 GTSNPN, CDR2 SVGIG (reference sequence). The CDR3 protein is CAWSAGGGTDTQYF. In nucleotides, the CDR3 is TGTGCCTGGAGCGCAGGGGGTGGCACAGATACGCAGTATTTT.

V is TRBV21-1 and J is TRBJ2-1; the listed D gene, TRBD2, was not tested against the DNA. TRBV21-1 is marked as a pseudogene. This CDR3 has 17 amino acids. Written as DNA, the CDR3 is TGTGCCAGCAGCAATACCTTGGCTAGCGGGAGTTACAATGAGCAGTTCTTC. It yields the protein CASSNTLASGSYNEQFF.

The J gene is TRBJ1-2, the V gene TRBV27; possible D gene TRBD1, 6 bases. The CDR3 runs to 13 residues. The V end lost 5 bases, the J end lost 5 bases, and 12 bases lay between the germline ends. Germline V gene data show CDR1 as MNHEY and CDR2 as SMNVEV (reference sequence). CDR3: CASSAGAIYGYTF. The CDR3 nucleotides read TGTGCCAGCAGTGCGGGGGCTATATATGGCTACACCTTC.

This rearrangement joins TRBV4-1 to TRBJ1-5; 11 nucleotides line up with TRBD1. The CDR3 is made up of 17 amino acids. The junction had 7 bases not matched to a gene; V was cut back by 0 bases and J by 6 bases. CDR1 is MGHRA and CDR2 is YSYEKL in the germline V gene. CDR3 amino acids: CASSQDRRTGGTQPQHF. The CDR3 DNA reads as TGCGCCAGCAGCCAAGATAGAAGGACAGGGGGCACTCAGCCCCAGCATTTT.

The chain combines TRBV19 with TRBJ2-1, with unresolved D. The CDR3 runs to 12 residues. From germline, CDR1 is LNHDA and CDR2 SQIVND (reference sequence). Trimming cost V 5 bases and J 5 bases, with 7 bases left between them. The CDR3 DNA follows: TGTGCCAGTAGTGCGCGAAACAATGAGCAGTTCTTC. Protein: CASSARNNEQFF.

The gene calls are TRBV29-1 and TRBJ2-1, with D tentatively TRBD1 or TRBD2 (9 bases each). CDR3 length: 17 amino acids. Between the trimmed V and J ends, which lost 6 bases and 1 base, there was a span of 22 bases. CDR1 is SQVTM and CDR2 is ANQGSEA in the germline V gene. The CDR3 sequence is CSVVTGGAGGSYNEQFF. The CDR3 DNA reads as TGCAGCGTAGTGACAGGGGGAGCGGGAGGATCCTACAATGAGCAGTTCTTC.

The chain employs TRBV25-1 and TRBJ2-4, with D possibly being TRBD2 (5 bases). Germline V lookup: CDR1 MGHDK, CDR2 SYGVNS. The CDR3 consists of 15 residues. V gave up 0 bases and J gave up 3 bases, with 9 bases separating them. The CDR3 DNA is TGTGCCAGCAGTGAATATAGACTAAACAAAAACATTCAGTACTTC. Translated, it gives CASSEYRLNKNIQYF.

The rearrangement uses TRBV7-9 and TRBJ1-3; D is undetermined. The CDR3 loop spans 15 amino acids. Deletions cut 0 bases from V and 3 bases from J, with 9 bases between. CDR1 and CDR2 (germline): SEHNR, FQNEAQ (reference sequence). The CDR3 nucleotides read TGTGCCAGCAGCTTAGCAGGAGGGAGTGGAAACACCATATATTTT. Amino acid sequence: CASSLAGGSGNTIYF.

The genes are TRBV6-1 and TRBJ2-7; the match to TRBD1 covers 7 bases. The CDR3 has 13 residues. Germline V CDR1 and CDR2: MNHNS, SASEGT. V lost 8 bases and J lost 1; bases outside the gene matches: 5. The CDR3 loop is CASGNRGSYEQYF. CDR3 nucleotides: TGTGCCAGCGGGAACAGGGGTTCCTACGAGCAGTACTTC.

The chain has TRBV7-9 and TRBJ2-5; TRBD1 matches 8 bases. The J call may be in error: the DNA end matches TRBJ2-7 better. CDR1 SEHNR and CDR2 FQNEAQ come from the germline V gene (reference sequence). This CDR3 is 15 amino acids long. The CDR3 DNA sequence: TGTGCCAGCAGCTTAGCGGGTCAGGGGGCTACCGAGCAGTACTTC. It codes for CASSLAGQGATEQYF.

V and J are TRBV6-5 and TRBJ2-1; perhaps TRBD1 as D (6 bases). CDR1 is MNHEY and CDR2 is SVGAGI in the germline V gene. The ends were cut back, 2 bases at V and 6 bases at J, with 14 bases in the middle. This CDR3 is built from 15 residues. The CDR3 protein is CASSYRWGQRNEQFF. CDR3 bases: TGTGCCAGCAGTTACCGCTGGGGGCAGCGCAATGAGCAGTTCTTC.

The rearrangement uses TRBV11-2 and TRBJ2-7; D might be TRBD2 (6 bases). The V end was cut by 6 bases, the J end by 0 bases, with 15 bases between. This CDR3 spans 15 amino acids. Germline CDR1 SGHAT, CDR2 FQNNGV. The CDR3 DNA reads TGTGCCAGCAGATCGACTAGGGCGAGCTCCTACGAGCAGTACTTC. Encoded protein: CASRSTRASSYEQYF.

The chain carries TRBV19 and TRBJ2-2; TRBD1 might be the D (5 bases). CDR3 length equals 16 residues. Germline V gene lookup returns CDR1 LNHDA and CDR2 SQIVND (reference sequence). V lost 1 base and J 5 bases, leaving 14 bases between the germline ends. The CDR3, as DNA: TGTGCCAGTAGTATAGTTTTGGGGCAGGGAACCGGGGAGCTGTTTTTT. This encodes CASSIVLGQGTGELFF.

CDR3 in DNA: TGTGCCTGGAAACACGGACTCCCCGGGGATACGCAGTATTTT. Translating it yields CAWKHGLPGDTQYF. The chain recombines TRBV30 with TRBJ2-3; tentative D call: TRBD2 (5 bases). The ends were cut back, 4 bases at V and 6 bases at J, with 17 bases in the middle. Germline-derived CDR1 and CDR2 are GTSNPN and SVGIG (reference sequence). The CDR3 covers 14 residues. Full variable domain (missing parts from reference TRBV30 and TRBJ2-3): SQTIHQWPATLVQPVGSPLSLECTVEGTSNPNLYWYRQAAGRGLQLLFYSVGIGQISSEVPQNLSASRPQDRQFILSSKKLLLSDSGFYLCAWKHGLPGDTQYFGPGTRLTVL.

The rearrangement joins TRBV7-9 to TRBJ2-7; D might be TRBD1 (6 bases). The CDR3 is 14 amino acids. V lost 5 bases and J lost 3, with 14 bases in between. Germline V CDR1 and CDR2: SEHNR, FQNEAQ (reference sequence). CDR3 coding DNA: TGTGCCAGCAGCCCCAGGGGCGGAATCTACGAGCAGTACTTC. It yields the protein CASSPRGGIYEQYF.

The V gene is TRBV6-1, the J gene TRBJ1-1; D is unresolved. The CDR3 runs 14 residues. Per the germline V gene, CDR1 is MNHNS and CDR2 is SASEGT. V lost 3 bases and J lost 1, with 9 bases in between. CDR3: CASSDRDWNTEAFF. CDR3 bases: TGTGCCAGCAGTGACCGAGATTGGAACACTGAAGCTTTCTTT.

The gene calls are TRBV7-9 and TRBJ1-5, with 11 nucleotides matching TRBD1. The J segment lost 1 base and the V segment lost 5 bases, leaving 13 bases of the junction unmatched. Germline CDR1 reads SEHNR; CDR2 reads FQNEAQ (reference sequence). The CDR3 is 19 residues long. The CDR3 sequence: CASSRGAGTGGLSNQPQHF. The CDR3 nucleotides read TGTGCCAGCAGCCGCGGGGCGGGGACAGGGGGTTTGAGCAATCAGCCCCAGCATTTT.

This chain's CDR3 is CASSLQGARETQYF. The CDR3 bases are TGTGCCAGCAGCTTACAGGGGGCTCGGGAGACCCAGTACTTC. This rearrangement joins TRBV5-4 to TRBJ2-5; 9 nucleotides match TRBD1. J lost 5 bases, V lost 2 bases, and 4 bases had no gene match. Germline values: CDR1 SGHNT, CDR2 YYREEE (reference sequence). The length of the CDR3 is 14 residues.

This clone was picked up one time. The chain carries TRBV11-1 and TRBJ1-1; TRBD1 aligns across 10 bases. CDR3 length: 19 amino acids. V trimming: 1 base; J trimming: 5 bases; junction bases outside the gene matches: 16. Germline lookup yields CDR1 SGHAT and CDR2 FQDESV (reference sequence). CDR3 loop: CASSLDIDRGQVAGTEAFF. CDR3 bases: TGTGCCAGCAGCTTAGATATAGACAGGGGGCAGGTTGCGGGGACTGAAGCTTTCTTT.

The CDR3: CASPESRDRYSNQPQHF. As DNA, the CDR3 is TGTGCCAGCCCCGAGTCCAGGGACAGATATAGCAATCAGCCCCAGCATTTT. The rearrangement links TRBV7-4 to TRBJ1-5; 7 bases match TRBD1. The germline V gene encodes CDR1 SGHVT and CDR2 SQSDAQ. CDR3 length: 17 residues. V lost 8 bases and J lost 0; bases outside the gene matches: 13.

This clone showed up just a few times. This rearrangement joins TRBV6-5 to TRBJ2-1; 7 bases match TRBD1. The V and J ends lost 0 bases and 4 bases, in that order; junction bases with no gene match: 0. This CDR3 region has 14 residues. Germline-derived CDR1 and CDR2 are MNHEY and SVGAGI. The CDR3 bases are TGTGCCAGCAGTTACTCGGGACAGTACAATGAGCAGTTCTTC. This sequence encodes CASSYSGQYNEQFF.

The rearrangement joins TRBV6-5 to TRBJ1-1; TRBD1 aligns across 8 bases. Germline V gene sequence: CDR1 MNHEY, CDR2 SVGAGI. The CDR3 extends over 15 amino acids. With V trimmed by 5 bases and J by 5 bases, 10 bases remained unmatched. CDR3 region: CASSRGSRGRTEAFF. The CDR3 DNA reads TGTGCCAGCAGTAGGGGTAGCAGGGGGCGTACTGAAGCTTTCTTT.

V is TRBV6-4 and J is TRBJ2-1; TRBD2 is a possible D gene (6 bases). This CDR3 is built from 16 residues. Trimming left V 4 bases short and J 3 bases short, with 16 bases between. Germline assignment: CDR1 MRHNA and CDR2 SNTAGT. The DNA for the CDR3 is TGTGCCAGCAGTGCTGGGGGGTCCGCTCACTACAATGAGCAGTTCTTC. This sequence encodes CASSAGGSAHYNEQFF.

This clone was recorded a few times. CDR3 nucleotides: TGTGCCAGCAGTGCCCGACTAGCGGTTACCTACGAGCAGTACTTC. Protein: CASSARLAVTYEQYF. This chain joins TRBV28 and TRBJ2-7; 9 bases are shared with TRBD2. V dropped 5 bases and J dropped 2; count of bases not matched to a gene: 7. This CDR3 has 15 amino acids. The germline V gene has CDR1 MDHEN and CDR2 SYDVKM.

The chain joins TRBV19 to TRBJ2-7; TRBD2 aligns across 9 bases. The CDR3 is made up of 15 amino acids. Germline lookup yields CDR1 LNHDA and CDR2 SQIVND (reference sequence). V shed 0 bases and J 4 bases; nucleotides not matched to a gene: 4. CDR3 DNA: TGTGCCAGTAGTATAGAGGCTAGCGGGATTTACGAGCAGTACTTC. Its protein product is CASSIEASGIYEQYF.